The 5 T cell receptor beta chains in this list originate from one sample, sequenced in a study of CD8 T cells in ankylosing spondylitis. TCRdb analysed the 5' RACE reads with MiXCR anew, one entry per CDR3 protein. The sample records 250,000 or so distinct CDR3 sequences, more than 9% being singletons. Sequenced: blood, either unsorted or a sorted T cell fraction (not recorded which). Source of these receptors: a male donor with ankylosing spondylitis or in good health (not recorded which).

This chain connects TRBV7-9 to TRBJ2-6; D unclear. Germline V gene data show CDR1 as SEHNR and CDR2 as FQNEAQ (reference sequence). Trimming took off 5 bases at V and 2 bases at J, with 13 bases between the two ends. The CDR3 totals 16 residues. CDR3 bases: TGTGCCAGCAGCGAAGGGCCTAAAGCTGGGGCCAACGTCCTGACTTTC. Its protein is CASSEGPKAGANVLTF.

This clonotype was detected ten times or more. This chain connects TRBV7-2 to TRBJ2-3; 8 nucleotides match TRBD2. Germline V gene data show CDR1 as SGHTA and CDR2 as FQGNSA. J lost 2 bases, V lost 1 base, and 2 bases had no gene match. CDR3 length: 15 amino acids. Here the CDR3 reads CASSLGRGATDTQYF. The CDR3 DNA is TGTGCCAGCAGCTTAGGGCGGGGGGCCACAGATACGCAGTATTTT. The complete variable domain, with remaining parts taken from reference TRBV7-2 and TRBJ2-3, reads GAGVSQSPSNKVTEKGKDVELRCDPISGHTALYWYRQSLGQGLEFLIYFQGNSAPDKSGLPSDRFSAERTGGSVSTLTIQRTQQEDSAVYLCASSLGRGATDTQYFGPGTRLTVL.

V usage is TRBV3-1 and J usage is TRBJ1-6; D remains unclear. The ends were cut back, 3 bases at V and 7 bases at J, with 16 bases in the middle. This CDR3 has 16 amino acids. Germline assignment: CDR1 LGHDT and CDR2 YNNKEL (reference sequence). The CDR3 DNA is TGTGCCAGCAGCCACCGGGGAGGTGGAGGGAATTCACCCCTCCACTTT. Its protein product is CASSHRGGGGNSPLHF. Based on the CDR3 plus reference TRBV3-1 and TRBJ1-6, the full variable domain is DTAVSQTPKYLVTQMGNDKSIKCEQNLGHDTMYWYKQDSKKFLKIMFSYNNKELIINETVPNRFSPKSPDKAHLNLHINSLELGDSAVYFCASSHRGGGGNSPLHFGNGTRLTVT.

This clonotype was counted ten times or more. The chain couples TRBV30 to TRBJ2-1; tentative D call: TRBD2 (5 bases). Germline lookup yields CDR1 GTSNPN and CDR2 SVGIG (reference sequence). The length of the CDR3 is 11 residues. V was clipped by 4 bases and J by 9 bases, with 10 bases between them. CDR3 amino acids: CAWTGESEQFF. The CDR3 DNA is TGTGCCTGGACCGGGGAGAGTGAGCAGTTCTTC.

This clonotype was observed at least ten times. J is TRBJ1-1 and V is TRBV7-8; D gene unclear. Trimming left V 1 base short and J 5 bases short, with 14 bases between. The CDR3 runs to 15 residues. In germline, CDR1 is SGHVS, CDR2 FQNEAQ. CDR3 coding DNA: TGTGCCAGCAGCTTAGGACTGGAGAGGTCTACTGAAGCTTTCTTT. Amino acid sequence: CASSLGLERSTEAFF.